This record covers a single T cell receptor (beta chain). Its antigen is unidentified. Unmatched junction bases numbered 14, after V lost 8 bases and J lost 5 bases. This CDR3 comprises 14 residues. CDR1 is SQVTM, CDR2 ANQGSEA, per germline. Repertoires were generated with immunoSEQ multiplex PCR, while TCRdb's copy carries only in-frame clones and drops some. The sample consists of about 70,000 clones, roughly nine tenths of them appearing once. This specimen belongs to a study of T cells in localized non-small cell lung cancer. Broader study findings: Adjacent lung tissue had a median roughly 62 of the top 100 clones found in the tumor. Sequence data derive from only one tumor region, so heterogeneity remains possible. The study linked higher blood T cell density to longer overall survival. Uninvolved neighboring lung showed the greatest T cell clonality, exceeding tumor.

Sequences were derived from peripheral blood, sampled before any cancer treatment. This clonotype originated in a male donor older than 55 with stage III squamous cell lung carcinoma. The V and J genes are TRBV29-1 and TRBJ1-2; 7 positions match TRBD1. The CDR3 nucleotides are TGCAGCTCCTCTCGGGACAGCCTGGGTTATGGCTACACCTTC. Encoded protein: CSSSRDSLGYGYTF.